These 23 T cell receptor beta chains originate from one sample sequenced in a study of blood T cell repertoires in COVID-19. Sequencing was performed with immunoSEQ multiplex PCR; in TCRdb, only in-frame clones are kept and a portion is missing. There are roughly 170,000 clones in the sample; approximately 82% occur only once, and about a sixth lies in the top ten. Sequencing was performed on PBMCs or T cells enriched from blood (not recorded which). The receptors here all came from a man aged 55 to 70 who had recovered from COVID-19.

The gene calls are TRBV27 and TRBJ2-2, with TRBD2 matching 9 bases. The CDR3 has 16 amino acids. Trimming removed 6 bases from V and 0 bases from J; junction bases left unmatched: 5. Germline values: CDR1 MNHEY, CDR2 SMNVEV (reference sequence). The CDR3 nucleotides read TGTGCCAGCAGGGCCCGACTAGCGGCGAACACCGGGGAGCTGTTTTTT. This translates into CASRARLAANTGELFF.

This chain links TRBV15 with TRBJ2-1, with 7 bases identical to TRBD2. This CDR3 region has 21 residues. V dropped 0 bases and J dropped 0; count of bases not matched to a gene: 17. Per the germline V gene, CDR1 is LNHNV and CDR2 is YYDKDF (reference sequence). The CDR3: CATSRDRRDYKVSSSYNEQFF. The CDR3 DNA reads TGTGCCACCAGCAGAGACCGCCGGGACTATAAAGTATCGAGCTCCTACAATGAGCAGTTCTTC.

This clone appeared a few times. The chain recombines TRBV4-2 with TRBJ2-3; possible D gene TRBD2, 5 bases. The CDR3 sequence is 16 residues long. Trimming took off 0 bases at V and 1 base at J, with 11 bases between the two ends. CDR1 is LGHNA and CDR2 is YNFKEQ in the germline V gene. The CDR3 nucleotides read TGTGCCAGCAGCCAAGAATGGGGAGCGGGCACAGATACGCAGTATTTT. Protein product: CASSQEWGAGTDTQYF.

V is TRBV25-1 and J is TRBJ2-5, with D tentatively TRBD2 (6 bases). The CDR3 is 14 residues long. Germline V lookup: CDR1 MGHDK, CDR2 SYGVNS. V shed 4 bases and J shed 7 bases, with 16 bases lying between them. CDR3 sequence reads: CASSARTTEGTQYF. The CDR3 DNA follows: TGTGCCAGCAGTGCTCGGACTACCGAGGGGACCCAGTACTTC.

The chain joins TRBV19 to TRBJ2-3; 12 bases match TRBD2. V lost 3 bases and J lost 4; bases outside the gene matches: 8. Germline CDR1 is LNHDA and CDR2 is SQIVND (reference sequence). The CDR3 is made up of 17 amino acids. In nucleotides, the CDR3 is TGTGCCAGTAGTATTCCCCAGACTAGCGGGGGATCAGATACGCAGTATTTT. This codes for CASSIPQTSGGSDTQYF.

The V gene is TRBV5-1, the J gene TRBJ2-7, with TRBD2 matching 14 bases. The CDR3 contains 19 residues. From germline, CDR1 is SGHRS and CDR2 YFSETQ. Trimming removed 1 base from V and 2 bases from J; junction bases left unmatched: 11. CDR3: CASSLRPMGLAGVTYEQYF. In nucleotides, the CDR3 is TGCGCCAGCAGCTTGCGTCCCATGGGACTAGCGGGAGTCACCTACGAGCAGTACTTC.

The count of this clone is one. The rearrangement uses TRBV28 and TRBJ1-2, with a tentative D call TRBD1 (5 bases). The CDR3 is 16 amino acids. Germline V CDR1 and CDR2: MDHEN, SYDVKM. Trimming cost V 5 bases and J 4 bases, with 20 bases left between them. CDR3 bases: TGTGCCAGCAGTCCCCCGTGGAGGGGAGGTCTCTATGGCTACACCTTC. Translated, it gives CASSPPWRGGLYGYTF.

The CDR3 nucleotides are TGTGCCAGCAGTGTTACAGCTAACACTGAAGCTTTCTTT. This encodes CASSVTANTEAFF. This sequence joins TRBV2 and TRBJ1-1; D is unresolved. The V gene's germline CDR1 is SNHLY and CDR2 FYNNEI. This CDR3 contains 13 residues. Trimming left V 4 bases short and J 2 bases short, with 8 bases between. Full variable domain (rest looked up from reference TRBV2 and TRBJ1-1): EPEVTQTPSHQVTQMGQEVILRCVPISNHLYFYWYRQILGQKVEFLVSFYNNEISEKSEIFDDQFSVERPDGSNFTLKIRSTKLEDSAMYFCASSVTANTEAFFGQGTRLTVV.

The rearrangement uses TRBV28 and TRBJ2-7; 7 positions agree with TRBD2. This CDR3 has 14 residues. V lost 6 bases and J lost 1; bases outside the gene matches: 6. Germline CDR1 is MDHEN and CDR2 is SYDVKM. The CDR3 coding sequence is TGTGCCAGCAGAGGCGGGGGTTTGTCCTACGAGCAGTACTTC. Translating it yields CASRGGGLSYEQYF. Using reference TRBV28 and TRBJ2-7 for the parts outside the CDR3, the full variable domain is DVKVTQSSRYLVKRTGEKVFLECVQDMDHENMFWYRQDPGLGLRLIYFSYDVKMKEKGDIPEGYSVSREKKERFSLILESASTNQTSMYLCASRGGGLSYEQYFGPGTRLTVT.

This clone was seen a few times. The rearrangement uses TRBV30 and TRBJ1-6; no firm D call. Germline assignment: CDR1 GTSNPN and CDR2 SVGIG (reference sequence). The V end lost 2 bases, the J end lost 7 bases, and 18 bases lay between the germline ends. This CDR3 has 16 amino acids. The CDR3 is CAWSRGLQHENSPLHF. The CDR3 DNA reads as TGTGCCTGGAGTCGGGGTCTACAACATGAGAATTCACCCCTCCACTTT.

This clone was detected only once. This sequence joins TRBV19 and TRBJ2-5; 11 positions agree with TRBD2. The V and J ends lost 5 bases and 4 bases, in that order; junction bases with no gene match: 6. This CDR3 spans 15 amino acids. Looked up from germline, CDR1 is LNHDA and CDR2 is SQIVND (reference sequence). CDR3 sequence reads: CASSLAGGRRETQYF. CDR3 nucleotide sequence: TGTGCCAGTAGTCTAGCGGGGGGACGAAGAGAGACCCAGTACTTC.

Concerning this clone itself: The junction does not match germline at one end; this may be a read error. V usage is TRBV28 and J usage is TRBJ2-2, with D perhaps TRBD2 (6 bases). Looked up from germline, CDR1 is MDHEN and CDR2 is SYDVKM. The length of the CDR3 is 14 residues. The CDR3 spells CASREGRNAGELFF. As DNA, the CDR3 is TGTGCCAGCAGGGAGGGGAGGAACGCCGGGGAGCTGTTTTTT.

The V and J genes are TRBV6-5 and TRBJ2-4; 8 bases are a match to TRBD2. The CDR3 has 16 residues. Germline CDR1 reads MNHEY; CDR2 reads SVGAGI. V dropped 3 bases and J dropped 0; count of bases not matched to a gene: 4. The chain's CDR3 is CASSYGGGLAKNIQYF. The DNA for the CDR3 is TGTGCCAGCAGTTATGGCGGGGGGCTAGCCAAAAACATTCAGTACTTC.

The J gene is TRBJ2-5, the V gene TRBV3-1 (or the pseudogene TRBV3-2); tentative D call: TRBD1 (7 bases). The CDR3 loop spans 16 amino acids. Germline values: CDR1 LGHDT, CDR2 YNNKEL (reference sequence). Trimming removed 1 base at V and 5 bases at J, with 17 bases between. CDR3 region: CASSQGSAPGGETQYF. The CDR3 DNA reads as TGTGCCAGCAGCCAAGGATCGGCTCCAGGGGGGGAGACCCAGTACTTC.

The rearrangement uses TRBV5-4 and TRBJ1-2, with D maybe TRBD1 (6 bases). CDR1 and CDR2 (germline): SGHNT, YYREEE (reference sequence). The CDR3 consists of 15 residues. With 4 bases removed from V and 0 bases from J, the gap between germline ends came to 13 bases. The CDR3 protein is CASSPPTGTNYGYTF. CDR3 nucleotides: TGTGCCAGCAGCCCGCCGACAGGAACTAACTATGGCTACACCTTC.

The genes are TRBV10-3 and TRBJ1-1, with TRBD1 matching over 9 bases. The germline gives CDR1 ENHRY, CDR2 SYGVKD. CDR3 length: 18 amino acids. After removal of 6 bases from V and 0 bases from J, the junction contained 14 bases not matched to a gene. DNA of the CDR3: TGTGCCATCAGGCCTCGGTTGACAGGGGGTGCCGTGAACACTGAAGCTTTCTTT. It is translated as CAIRPRLTGGAVNTEAFF.

The chain has TRBV5-5 and TRBJ2-3, with D tentatively TRBD2 (5 bases). Germline CDR1 SGHKS, CDR2 YYEKEE (reference sequence). The CDR3 is 16 residues long. Deletions cut 0 bases from V and 3 bases from J, with 14 bases between. This CDR3 reads CASSLGALGGTDTQYF. The CDR3 coding sequence is TGTGCCAGCAGCTTGGGGGCCCTCGGAGGTACAGATACGCAGTATTTT.

This chain uses TRBV3-1 (or the pseudogene TRBV3-2) with TRBJ2-1, with D possibly TRBD2 on 5 matching bases. The CDR3 length is 13 residues. Germline V gene data show CDR1 as LGHDT and CDR2 as YNNKEL (reference sequence). V was clipped by 1 base and J by 8 bases, with 9 bases between them. CDR3 DNA: TGTGCCAGCAGCCAAGTCTCGGAGGATGAGCAGTTCTTC. Translation gives CASSQVSEDEQFF.

V and J are TRBV4-2 and TRBJ1-6, with D perhaps matching TRBD1 (5 bases). This CDR3 has 17 residues. From germline, CDR1 is LGHNA and CDR2 YNFKEQ. V was cut by 1 base and J by 7 bases, with 17 bases left in between. CDR3 sequence reads: CASSQVGFSRVNSPLHF. In DNA, the CDR3 is TGTGCCAGCAGCCAAGTAGGGTTCTCCAGGGTGAATTCACCCCTCCACTTT.

This clone was seen just once. In DNA form, the CDR3 reads TGTGCCAGCAGCGCCAGACTCGGCGGGAACTATGGCTACACCTTC. It translates to CASSARLGGNYGYTF. The V call is TRBV9, the J call TRBJ1-2, with no clear D. The CDR3 is made up of 15 amino acids. V lost 3 bases and J lost 2, with 14 bases in between. The V gene's germline CDR1 is SGDLS and CDR2 YYNGEE.

The gene calls are TRBV6-1 and TRBJ2-3, with 9 bases aligning to TRBD1. V lost 3 bases, J lost 5 bases, and 6 bases stayed unmatched. The V gene's germline CDR1 is MNHNS and CDR2 SASEGT. This CDR3 is built from 15 residues. In nucleotides, the CDR3 is TGTGCCAGCAGTGATTGGACAGGGGCGGGAGATACGCAGTATTTT. Its protein is CASSDWTGAGDTQYF.

This chain links TRBV29-1 with TRBJ2-1, with 11 bases identical to TRBD1. The germline gives CDR1 SQVTM, CDR2 ANQGSEA. J lost 6 bases, V lost 5 bases, and 6 bases had no gene match. This CDR3 is built from 14 residues. The CDR3 sequence: CSVIAGQGGNEQFF. In DNA form, the CDR3 reads TGCAGCGTTATCGCGGGACAGGGGGGCAATGAGCAGTTCTTC.

The V call is TRBV28, the J call TRBJ1-5, with a possible D match to TRBD1 (6 bases). This CDR3 has 16 amino acids. The germline CDR1 and CDR2 sequences are MDHEN and SYDVKM. Trimming stripped 5 bases from V and 4 bases from J, with 18 bases between. CDR3 sequence: CASSTGGRGRNQPQHF. DNA for the CDR3: TGTGCCAGCAGTACCGGAGGCAGGGGAAGGAATCAGCCCCAGCATTTT.